This TCR beta chain comes out of a study of T cells after somatic rescue of genetic block. Profiled with immunoSEQ multiplex PCR; TCRdb holds only in-frame clones, not every one. Of 10,000 to 15,000 clones in the sample, more than 65% were seen once. Trimming at V came to 2 bases and at J to 6 bases, leaving 4 bases not matched to a gene. The CDR3 contains 15 residues. Per the germline V gene, CDR1 is MDHEN and CDR2 is SYDVKM. The chain carries TRBV28 and TRBJ2-2; TRBD1 matches 9 bases. Sequenced material: peripheral blood mononuclear cells (PBMCs). The TCR sequence derives from a boy aged 10-17 years. This CDR3 is CASSLPQGAAGELFF. The CDR3 nucleotides read TGTGCCAGCAGTTTACCACAGGGGGCGGCCGGGGAGCTGTTTTTT.